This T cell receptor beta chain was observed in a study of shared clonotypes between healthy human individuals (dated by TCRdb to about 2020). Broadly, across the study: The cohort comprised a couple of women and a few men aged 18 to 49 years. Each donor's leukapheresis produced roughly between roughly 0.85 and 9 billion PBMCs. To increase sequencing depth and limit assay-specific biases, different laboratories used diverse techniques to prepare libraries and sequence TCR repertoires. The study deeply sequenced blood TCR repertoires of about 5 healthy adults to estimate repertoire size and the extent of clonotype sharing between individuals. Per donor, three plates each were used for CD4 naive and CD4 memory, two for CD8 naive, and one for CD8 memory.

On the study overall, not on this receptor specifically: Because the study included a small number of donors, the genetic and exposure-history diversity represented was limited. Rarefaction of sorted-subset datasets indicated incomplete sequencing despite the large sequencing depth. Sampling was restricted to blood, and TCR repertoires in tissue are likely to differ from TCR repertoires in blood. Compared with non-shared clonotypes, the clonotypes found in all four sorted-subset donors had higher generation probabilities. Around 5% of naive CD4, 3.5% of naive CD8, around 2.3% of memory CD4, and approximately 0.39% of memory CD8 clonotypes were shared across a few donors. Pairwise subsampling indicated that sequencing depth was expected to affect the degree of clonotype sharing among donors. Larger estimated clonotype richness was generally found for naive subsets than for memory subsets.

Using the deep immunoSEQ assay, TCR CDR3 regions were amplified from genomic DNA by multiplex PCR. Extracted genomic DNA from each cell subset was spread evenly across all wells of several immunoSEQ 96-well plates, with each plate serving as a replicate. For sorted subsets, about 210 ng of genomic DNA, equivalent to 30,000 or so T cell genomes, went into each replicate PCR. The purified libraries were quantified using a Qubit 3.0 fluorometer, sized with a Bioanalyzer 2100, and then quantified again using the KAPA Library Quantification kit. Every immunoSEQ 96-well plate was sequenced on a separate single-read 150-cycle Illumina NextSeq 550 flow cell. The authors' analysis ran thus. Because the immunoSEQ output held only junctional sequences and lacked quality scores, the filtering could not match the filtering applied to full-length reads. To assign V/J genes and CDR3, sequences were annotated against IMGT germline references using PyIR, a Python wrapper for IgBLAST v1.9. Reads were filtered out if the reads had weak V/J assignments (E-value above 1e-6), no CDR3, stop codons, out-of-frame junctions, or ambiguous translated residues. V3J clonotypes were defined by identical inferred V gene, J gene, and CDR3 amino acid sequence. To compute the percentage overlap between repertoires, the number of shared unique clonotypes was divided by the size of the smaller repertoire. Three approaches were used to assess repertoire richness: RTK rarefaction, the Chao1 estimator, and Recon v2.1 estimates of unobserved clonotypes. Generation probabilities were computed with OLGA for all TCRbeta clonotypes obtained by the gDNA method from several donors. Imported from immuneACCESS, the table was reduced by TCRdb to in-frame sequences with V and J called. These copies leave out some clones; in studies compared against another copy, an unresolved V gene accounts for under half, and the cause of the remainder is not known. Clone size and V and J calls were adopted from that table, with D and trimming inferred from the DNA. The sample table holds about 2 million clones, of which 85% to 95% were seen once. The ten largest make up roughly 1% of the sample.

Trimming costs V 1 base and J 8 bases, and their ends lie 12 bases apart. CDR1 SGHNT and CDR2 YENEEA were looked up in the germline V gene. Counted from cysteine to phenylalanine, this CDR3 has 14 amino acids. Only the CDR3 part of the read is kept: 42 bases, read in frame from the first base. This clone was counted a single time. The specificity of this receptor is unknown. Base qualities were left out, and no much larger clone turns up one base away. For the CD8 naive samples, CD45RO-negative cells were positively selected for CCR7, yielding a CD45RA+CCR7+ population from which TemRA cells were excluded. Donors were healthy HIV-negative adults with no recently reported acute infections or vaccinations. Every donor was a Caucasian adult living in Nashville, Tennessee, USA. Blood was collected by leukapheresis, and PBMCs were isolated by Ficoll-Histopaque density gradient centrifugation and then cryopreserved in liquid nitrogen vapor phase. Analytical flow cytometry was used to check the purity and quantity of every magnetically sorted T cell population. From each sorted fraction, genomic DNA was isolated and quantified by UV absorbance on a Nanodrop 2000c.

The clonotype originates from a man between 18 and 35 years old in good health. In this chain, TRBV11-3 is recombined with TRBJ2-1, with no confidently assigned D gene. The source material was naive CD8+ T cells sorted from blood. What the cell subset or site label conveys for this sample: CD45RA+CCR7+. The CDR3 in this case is CASSLGFGRDEQFF. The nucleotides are TGTGCCAGCAGCTTAGGGTTTGGAAGAGATGAGCAGTTCTTC.